The clone carrying this T cell receptor (beta chain) came up many times. The sample is drawn from a study of identical twins. MiXCR, run by TCRdb on the 5' RACE reads, gives a single entry per CDR3 protein. The data contain a few hundred thousand distinct CDR3 sequences, more than 9% of them seen just once; the ten biggest clones take up approximately 3.2%. Germline CDR1 is SGHTA and CDR2 is FQGNSA. CDR3 length: 17 amino acids. The junction had 6 bases not matched to a gene; V was cut back by 2 bases and J by 0 bases. In addition, the sample was reused for a study of yellow fever vaccine responses in identical twins.

The sample was PBMCs. The receptor comes from a young woman in good health. The chain recombines TRBV7-2 with TRBJ2-4, with TRBD2 matching over 8 bases. CDR3 residues: CASSLRSGGLAKNIQYF. DNA for the CDR3: TGTGCCAGCAGCTTACGCTCGGGGGGGCTAGCCAAAAACATTCAGTACTTC.